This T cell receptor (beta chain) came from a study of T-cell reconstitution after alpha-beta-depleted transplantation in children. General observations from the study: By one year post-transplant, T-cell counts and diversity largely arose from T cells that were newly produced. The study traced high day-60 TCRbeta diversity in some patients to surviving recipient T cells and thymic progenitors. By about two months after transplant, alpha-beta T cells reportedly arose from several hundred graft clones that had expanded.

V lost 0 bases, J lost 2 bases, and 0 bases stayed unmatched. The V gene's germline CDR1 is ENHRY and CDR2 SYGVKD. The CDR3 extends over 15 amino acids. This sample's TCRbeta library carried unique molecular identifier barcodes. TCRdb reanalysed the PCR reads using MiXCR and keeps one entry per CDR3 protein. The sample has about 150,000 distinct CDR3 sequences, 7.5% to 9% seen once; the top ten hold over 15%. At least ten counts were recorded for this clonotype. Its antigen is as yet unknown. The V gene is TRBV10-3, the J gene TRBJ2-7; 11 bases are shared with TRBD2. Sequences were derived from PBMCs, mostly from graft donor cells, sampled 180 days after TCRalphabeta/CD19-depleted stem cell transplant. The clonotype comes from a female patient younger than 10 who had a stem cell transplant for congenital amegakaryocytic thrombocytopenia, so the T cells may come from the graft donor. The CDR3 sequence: CAISESLAGAYEQYF. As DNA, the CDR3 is TGTGCCATCAGTGAGTCACTAGCGGGAGCCTACGAGCAGTACTTC.